This T cell receptor beta chain was identified in a study of cytomegalovirus exposure and HLA in healthy donors. Germline values: CDR1 ENHRY, CDR2 SYGVKD. Trimming cost V 3 bases and J 2 bases; bases outside gene matches: 6. The CDR3 sequence is 16 residues long. Study-level points and caveats: In a later analysis, across HLA loci, associated TCR counts were highest for DRB1, lowest for HLA-C. Some V segments (TRBV6-2 and TRBV6-3 among them) were excluded as indistinguishable. After further analysis at a later stage, 16,951 TCR beta sequences were associated with HLA alleles at 0.05 false discovery rate.

Primers for the PCR totalled 60 Vbeta and 13 Jbeta. The authors' processing: In a later analysis, roughly 11 million of about 80 million unique beta chains occurred in at least two donors. The method was immunoSEQ multiplex PCR; TCRdb's version includes in-frame clones alone and lacks a portion of them. For V, J and clone size, that table is used; D and trimming come from the DNA. This repertoire includes about 160,000 clones. With regard to this clone: Its specificity is not known.

The V and J genes are TRBV10-3 and TRBJ1-2; 10 bases map to TRBD1. This TCR was sampled from a man under 40 in good health and CMV-seronegative. What was sequenced was PBMCs. As DNA, the CDR3 is TGTGCCATCAGTGACAACACGGGACAGGGGAACTATGGCTACACCTTC. It yields the protein CAISDNTGQGNYGYTF.